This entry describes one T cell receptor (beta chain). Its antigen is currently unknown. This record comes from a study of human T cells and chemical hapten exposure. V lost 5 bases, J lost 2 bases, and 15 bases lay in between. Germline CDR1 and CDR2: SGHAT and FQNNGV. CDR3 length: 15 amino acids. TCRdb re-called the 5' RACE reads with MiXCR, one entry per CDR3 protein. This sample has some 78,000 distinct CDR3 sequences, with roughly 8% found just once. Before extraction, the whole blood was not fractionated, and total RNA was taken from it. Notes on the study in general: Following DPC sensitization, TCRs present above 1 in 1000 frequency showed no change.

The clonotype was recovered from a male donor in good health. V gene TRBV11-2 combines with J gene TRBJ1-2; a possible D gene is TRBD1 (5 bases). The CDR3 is CASSLLTGENYGYTF. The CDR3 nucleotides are TGTGCCAGCAGCCTACTCACAGGCGAAAACTATGGCTACACCTTC.